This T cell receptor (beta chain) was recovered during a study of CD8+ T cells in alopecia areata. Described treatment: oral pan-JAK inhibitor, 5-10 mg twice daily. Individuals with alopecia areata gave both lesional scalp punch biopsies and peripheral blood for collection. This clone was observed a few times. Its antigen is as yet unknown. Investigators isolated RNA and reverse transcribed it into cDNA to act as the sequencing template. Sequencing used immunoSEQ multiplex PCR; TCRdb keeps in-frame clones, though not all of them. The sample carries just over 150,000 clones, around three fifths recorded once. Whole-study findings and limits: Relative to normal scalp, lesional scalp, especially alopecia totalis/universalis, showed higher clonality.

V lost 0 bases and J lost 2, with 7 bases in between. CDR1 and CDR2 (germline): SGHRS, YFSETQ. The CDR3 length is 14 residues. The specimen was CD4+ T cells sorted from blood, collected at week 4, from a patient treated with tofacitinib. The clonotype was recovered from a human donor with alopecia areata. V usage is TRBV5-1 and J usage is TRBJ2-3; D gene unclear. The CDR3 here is CASSLGIYTDTQYF. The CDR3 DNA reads TGCGCCAGCAGCTTGGGAATATACACAGATACGCAGTATTTT. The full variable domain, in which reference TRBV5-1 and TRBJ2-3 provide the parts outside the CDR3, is KAGVTQTPRYLIKTRGQQVTLSCSPISGHRSVSWYQQTPGQGLQFLFEYFSETQRNKGNFPGRFSGRQFSNSRSEMNVSTLELGDSALYLCASSLGIYTDTQYFGPGTRLTVL.